This T cell receptor (beta chain) was profiled in a study of blood T cell repertoires in COVID-19. Some clones are missing from TCRdb's copy, which holds only in-frame ones; the method was immunoSEQ multiplex PCR. This repertoire shows hundreds of thousands of clones, about four fifths found once; its top ten account for over 4%. Within the 2 weeks before study entry, each person in the exposed group met a COVID-19 case. The specimen sequenced was PBMCs or T cells enriched from blood (not recorded which). This clonotype was obtained from a man aged 40-49 years who had been exposed to COVID-19.

CDR3 in DNA: TGTGCCACCGCTAGCGGGATCAATGAGCAGTTCTTC. Protein product: CATASGINEQFF. The chain couples TRBV10-3 to TRBJ2-1; 9 bases align to TRBD2. With 10 bases clipped from V and 6 bases from J, the junction kept 4 bases outside the gene matches. This CDR3 region has 12 residues. The germline V gene encodes CDR1 ENHRY and CDR2 SYGVKD.